Listed below are T cell receptor beta chains from one sample, sequenced in a study of blood T cell repertoires in COVID-19. Clones were read by immunoSEQ multiplex PCR, and TCRdb kept only the in-frame ones, dropping some. The sample lists 140,000 or so clones; approximately 80% were seen once. Sequencing input: peripheral blood. These TCRs come from a human donor in a cohort sampled during active COVID-19. Each CDR3 is given with its conserved first and last residue. The order of the fields is CDR3 protein, clone size, V gene, D gene, J gene. D genes are given only for firm matches. Clone size appears in some rows only: once, few, many, or a class for an expanded clone.

CASSYSGTANTEAFF | - | TRBV6-6 | TRBD1 | TRBJ1-1
CASSLDRGKDQPQHF | - | TRBV19 | TRBD1 | TRBJ1-5
CASSVTIEQFF | - | TRBV11-2 | - | TRBJ2-1
CASRQGQGNQPQHF | - | TRBV6-5 | TRBD1 | TRBJ1-5
CASSLARWDRASYEQYF | - | TRBV7-8 | TRBD1 | TRBJ2-7
CASSEPQSGGAAGTQYF | - | TRBV6-1 | TRBD2 | TRBJ2-3
CASSELQGVQPQHF | - | TRBV6-4 | TRBD1 | TRBJ1-5
CSAREVNEQFF | - | TRBV29-1 | - | TRBJ2-1
CASSLPPAGGQGGQETQYF | - | TRBV7-6 | TRBD1 | TRBJ2-5
CASSQGLATTGELFF | - | TRBV4-1 | TRBD2 | TRBJ2-2
CASSSSGADTGELFF | - | TRBV5-1 | - | TRBJ2-2
CASSELSGRAKETQYF | - | TRBV6-1 | TRBD2 | TRBJ2-5
CASSPSLTDTQYF | - | TRBV12-3/TRBV12-4 | - | TRBJ2-3
CASSQEAGRRFNEQFF | - | TRBV4-2 | - | TRBJ2-1
CSASRDTRTNEKLFF | - | TRBV29-1 | - | TRBJ1-4
CSATGQGNTEAFF | - | TRBV29-1 | TRBD1 | TRBJ1-1
CASSRTGSENEQFF | - | TRBV7-8 | TRBD1 | TRBJ2-1
CATTQGSGNTIYF | - | TRBV6-5 | - | TRBJ1-3
CAWSWGGETQYF | - | TRBV30 | - | TRBJ2-5
CASSKKRTGQEEKLFF | - | TRBV2 | TRBD1 | TRBJ1-4
CASTRSNEQFF | - | TRBV30 | - | TRBJ2-1
CASSYCGGPGARGYTF | few | TRBV6-7 | - | TRBJ1-2
CASRGGGYPPREQYF | few | TRBV27 | TRBD2 | TRBJ2-7